This T cell receptor (beta chain) was sequenced during a study of T cells in narcolepsy. In the study overall: Enrolled donors included narcolepsy type 1 or type 2 patients and healthy controls. Study-level findings and limits: Same-patient CSF and blood CD4+ T cell clonotypes included HCRT-specific and TRIB2-specific autoreactive ones.

Using immunoSEQ multiplex PCR, the repertoire was profiled, and TCRdb retains in-frame clones only, with some absent. The sample carries more than 30,000 clones, roughly four fifths recorded once. This clone was seen only a few times. Antigen specificity is unknown. Germline V lookup: CDR1 LNHDA, CDR2 SQIVND (reference sequence). The V end lost 7 bases, the J end lost 0 bases, and 15 bases lay between the germline ends. The CDR3 runs 15 residues. The V call is TRBV19, the J call TRBJ1-1, with TRBD1 as a possible D gene (6 bases). Sequencing was performed on CD45RA- memory CD4+ T cells from PBMCs. The TCR was taken from a human donor with narcolepsy. CDR3 sequence reads: CASTPRGPMNTEAFF. The CDR3 nucleotides read TGTGCCAGTACCCCCCGGGGGCCTATGAACACTGAAGCTTTCTTT.